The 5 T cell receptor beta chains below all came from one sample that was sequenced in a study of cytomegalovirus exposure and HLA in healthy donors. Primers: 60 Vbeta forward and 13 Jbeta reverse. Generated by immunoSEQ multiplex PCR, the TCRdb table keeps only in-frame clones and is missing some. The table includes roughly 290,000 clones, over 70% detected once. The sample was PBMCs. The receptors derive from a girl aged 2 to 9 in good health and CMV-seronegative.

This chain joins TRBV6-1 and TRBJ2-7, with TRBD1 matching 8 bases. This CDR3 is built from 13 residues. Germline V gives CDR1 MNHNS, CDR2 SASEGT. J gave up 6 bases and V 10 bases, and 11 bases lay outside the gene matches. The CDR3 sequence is CATDSGTGVEQYF. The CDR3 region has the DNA TGTGCCACCGACTCCGGGACAGGAGTCGAGCAGTACTTC.

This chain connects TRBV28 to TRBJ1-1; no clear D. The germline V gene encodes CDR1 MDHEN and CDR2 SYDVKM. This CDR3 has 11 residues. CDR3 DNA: TGTGTGTGCCTCAGGAACACTGAAGCTTTCTTT. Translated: CVCLRNTEAFF.

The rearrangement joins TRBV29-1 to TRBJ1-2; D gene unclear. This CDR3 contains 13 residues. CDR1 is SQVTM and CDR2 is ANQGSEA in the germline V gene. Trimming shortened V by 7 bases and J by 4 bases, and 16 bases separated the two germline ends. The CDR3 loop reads CSARKWSSYGYTF. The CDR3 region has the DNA TGCAGCGCCCGAAAATGGTCTAGCTATGGCTACACCTTC.

The CDR3 DNA follows: TGTGCCAGCTCACCCCACAGAGTCCTGAAGGGACAGGGCTCCGGGGAGCTGTTTTTT. Translated, it gives CASSPHRVLKGQGSGELFF. The J gene is TRBJ2-2, the V gene TRBV18; TRBD1 matches at 9 bases. V was clipped by 3 bases and J by 6 bases; unmatched bases: 17. Germline values: CDR1 KGHSH, CDR2 LQKENI. The CDR3 extends over 19 amino acids. Combining the CDR3 with reference TRBV18 and TRBJ2-2 gives the whole variable domain NAGVMQNPRHLVRRRGQEARLRCSPMKGHSHVYWYRQLPEEGLKFMVYLQKENIIDESGMPKERFSAEFPKEGPSILRIQQVVRGDSAAYFCASSPHRVLKGQGSGELFFGEGSRLTVL.

The CDR3 sequence is CASSFLTQYNEQFF. The CDR3 region has the DNA TGTGCCAGCAGTTTCCTGACACAGTACAATGAGCAGTTCTTC. The chain carries TRBV28 and TRBJ2-1, with no clear D. V lost 3 bases and J 4 bases, leaving 10 bases between the germline ends. Germline CDR1 is MDHEN and CDR2 is SYDVKM. The CDR3 runs 14 residues.